The 21 T cell receptor beta chains below come from one sample, sequenced in a study of graft-versus-host responses after intestinal transplantation. Measured with immunoSEQ multiplex PCR; TCRdb has only the in-frame clones, and not every one. Counted here are over 80,000 clones, around 86% occurring once; the ten biggest clones make up roughly 1.4%. The sequencing used PBMCs, collected 255 days after intestinal transplant. These receptors were taken from a human patient who received an intestinal transplant, so some T cells may come from the graft donor.

The chain couples TRBV27 to TRBJ1-5; D is undetermined. Germline assignment: CDR1 MNHEY and CDR2 SMNVEV (reference sequence). V was pared by 0 bases and J by 4 bases, with 10 bases between. The CDR3 is 15 residues long. CDR3 loop: CASSLSGTANQPQHF. Written as DNA, the CDR3 is TGTGCCAGCAGTTTATCGGGAACAGCAAATCAGCCCCAGCATTTT.

The rearrangement uses TRBV4-2 and TRBJ2-3, with 8 positions matching TRBD2. Trimming took 1 base from V and 0 from J; bases not matched to a gene: 6. Germline V gene data show CDR1 as LGHNA and CDR2 as YNFKEQ. The CDR3 spans 17 residues. CDR3 amino acids: CASSQAHRGGSTDTQYF. Written as DNA, the CDR3 is TGTGCCAGCAGCCAAGCTCACCGCGGGGGGAGCACAGATACGCAGTATTTT.

The rearrangement uses TRBV20-1 and TRBJ2-5, with unresolved D. Germline V CDR1 and CDR2: DFQATT, SNEGSKA (reference sequence). This CDR3 spans 10 amino acids. V was clipped by 5 bases and J by 7 bases, with 8 bases between them. The CDR3 here is CSAYDLTQYF. The CDR3 bases are TGCAGTGCTTACGACTTGACCCAGTACTTC.

The chain couples TRBV7-3 to TRBJ1-1; 7 nucleotides align to TRBD1. CDR1 is SGHTA, CDR2 FQGTGA, per germline. This CDR3 is built from 12 residues. V shed 5 bases, J shed 8 bases, and the junction held 5 bases outside the gene matches. The CDR3 sequence: CASSETGREAFF. For the CDR3, the DNA is TGTGCCAGCAGCGAGACAGGGCGGGAAGCTTTCTTT.

This sequence joins TRBV29-1 and TRBJ2-6; 9 nucleotides agree with TRBD1. The CDR3 has 15 amino acids. Germline V gene lookup returns CDR1 SQVTM and CDR2 ANQGSEA. Trimming cost V 5 bases and J 4 bases; bases outside gene matches: 6. DNA of the CDR3: TGCAGCGTTAATACAGGGGGCTCAGGGGCCAACGTCCTGACTTTC. It is translated as CSVNTGGSGANVLTF.

The chain combines TRBV9 with TRBJ2-7; D remains unclear. Per germline, CDR1 SGDLS and CDR2 YYNGEE. V lost 3 bases, J lost 4 bases, and 11 bases lay in between. This CDR3 region has 13 residues. Here the CDR3 DNA reads TGTGCCAGCAGCGAGGCCCCCTTGTACGAGCAGTACTTC. This translates into CASSEAPLYEQYF.

The chain joins TRBV6-4 to TRBJ2-7; D is perhaps TRBD1 (6 bases). The CDR3 sequence is 15 residues long. The V end lost 10 bases, the J end lost 6 bases, and 25 bases lay between the germline ends. The germline gives CDR1 MRHNA, CDR2 SNTAGT. The CDR3, as DNA: TGTGCCAATGTCGTCGTAGAGGGCAGGGGATGCGAGCAGTACGTC. Translating gives CANVVVEGRGCEQYV.

The V call is TRBV9, the J call TRBJ1-2; D unclear. Deletions cut 4 bases from V and 4 bases from J, with 11 bases between. CDR1 and CDR2 (germline): SGDLS, YYNGEE. The CDR3 sequence is 13 residues long. This chain's CDR3 is CASSPSFGYGYTF. Written as DNA, the CDR3 is TGTGCCAGCAGCCCCAGCTTCGGCTATGGCTACACCTTC.

This clone was counted a single time. V is TRBV18 and J is TRBJ2-1; the match to TRBD2 covers 7 bases. Germline V gives CDR1 KGHSH, CDR2 LQKENI. The CDR3 is made up of 15 amino acids. V lost 3 bases to trimming and J lost 5 bases; unmatched junction nucleotides: 7. The CDR3 coding sequence is TGTGCCAGCTCACCGGGAGGGAGGGTAAACAATGAGCAGTTCTTC. Residues: CASSPGGRVNNEQFF.

This chain uses TRBV19 with TRBJ1-5; D remains unclear. V dropped 4 bases and J dropped 2 bases, with 12 bases sitting between them. CDR3 length: 15 residues. Germline V CDR1 and CDR2: LNHDA, SQIVND (reference sequence). This CDR3 is CASSTNIGGNQPQHF. The CDR3 coding sequence is TGTGCCAGTAGTACGAACATCGGCGGCAATCAGCCCCAGCATTTT.

The V and J genes are TRBV6-6 and TRBJ2-3, with TRBD2 identical over 8 bases. The germline CDR1 and CDR2 sequences are MNHNY and SVGAGI (reference sequence). J was trimmed by 10 bases and V by 2 bases; bases with no gene match: 8. The CDR3 contains 14 residues. This CDR3 is CASSYRTSGAPQYF. The DNA of the CDR3 is TGTGCCAGCAGTTACCGTACTAGCGGCGCTCCGCAGTATTTT.

The chain combines TRBV7-9 with TRBJ1-2, with 7 bases aligning to TRBD1. CDR3 length: 13 residues. Germline V CDR1 and CDR2: SEHNR, FQNEAQ (reference sequence). Trimming removed 6 bases from V and 5 bases from J; junction bases left unmatched: 6. The CDR3 loop reads CASRKTGVYGYTF. DNA of the CDR3: TGTGCCAGCAGAAAAACAGGGGTTTATGGCTACACCTTC.

As regards this clone: The sample contains more than one DNA sequence encoding this CDR3. The chain couples TRBV27 to TRBJ2-7, with D unresolved. CDR1 and CDR2 (germline): MNHEY, SMNVEV (reference sequence). The ends were cut back, 0 bases at V and 2 bases at J, with 8 bases in the middle. The CDR3 extends over 14 amino acids. The CDR3 DNA is TGTGCCAGCAGTTTATCGGGCAGAGCCTACGAGCAGTACTTC. Residues: CASSLSGRAYEQYF.

This chain links TRBV15 with TRBJ2-1; TRBD2 agrees at 15 bases. This CDR3 spans 15 amino acids. V was pared by 5 bases and J by 4 bases, with 0 bases of the junction left unmatched. CDR1 and CDR2 from the germline V gene are LNHNV and YYDKDF (reference sequence). CDR3: CATSGTSGGYNEQFF. CDR3 in DNA: TGTGCCACCAGCGGGACTAGCGGGGGGTACAATGAGCAGTTCTTC.

The rearrangement joins TRBV10-3 to TRBJ1-6; D not certain. This CDR3 contains 15 residues. Trimming shortened V by 2 bases and J by 4 bases, and 9 bases separated the two germline ends. The germline V gene encodes CDR1 ENHRY and CDR2 SYGVKD. The CDR3 coding sequence is TGTGCCATCAGTGAGGCAGGCGCATATAATTCACCCCTCCACTTT. Translation gives CAISEAGAYNSPLHF.

V and J are TRBV7-8 and TRBJ2-5, with 12 positions matching TRBD1. Germline V gene sequence: CDR1 SGHVS, CDR2 FQNEAQ. Trimming took 5 bases from V and 6 from J; bases not matched to a gene: 4. The CDR3 contains 14 residues. The CDR3 spells CASSLGQGAQTQYF. The CDR3 DNA reads as TGTGCCAGCAGCCTGGGACAGGGGGCACAGACCCAGTACTTC.

The genes are TRBV6-5 and TRBJ2-6, with D unclear. V was pared by 5 bases and J by 0 bases, with 8 bases between. This CDR3 spans 15 amino acids. Germline lookup yields CDR1 MNHEY and CDR2 SVGAGI. This chain's CDR3 is CASSTHHSGANVLTF. The CDR3 region has the DNA TGTGCCAGCAGTACACATCACTCTGGGGCCAACGTCCTGACTTTC.

V gene TRBV28 combines with J gene TRBJ1-1; D perhaps matches TRBD1 (6 bases). Trimming took 5 bases from V and 5 from J, leaving 15 bases between them. There are 14 residues in the CDR3. In germline, CDR1 is MDHEN, CDR2 SYDVKM. The CDR3, as DNA: TGTGCCAGCAGTCCGATGGGGGGCCGGACTGAAGCTTTCTTT. Its protein product is CASSPMGGRTEAFF.

This chain links TRBV5-1 with TRBJ1-3; D is uncertain. CDR3 length equals 14 residues. V lost 2 bases and J lost 4, with 10 bases in between. The germline V gene has CDR1 SGHRS and CDR2 YFSETQ. The CDR3 protein is CASSLLGDGNTIYF. CDR3 nucleotide sequence: TGCGCCAGCAGCTTATTGGGAGACGGAAACACCATATATTTT.

The V and J genes are TRBV6-6 and TRBJ1-1; D is perhaps TRBD1 (5 bases). Looked up from germline, CDR1 is MNHNY and CDR2 is SVGAGI (reference sequence). Trimming pared 4 bases from V and 5 bases from J, leaving 20 bases between. The CDR3 consists of 16 residues. DNA for the CDR3: TGTGCCAGCAGTTGGAAAAGCGGACCTGGGGGGACTGAAGCTTTCTTT. It codes for CASSWKSGPGGTEAFF.

This clone was detected only a few times. The rearrangement joins TRBV7-3 to TRBJ1-1, with TRBD1 matching 7 bases. This CDR3 has 13 residues. Germline CDR1 is SGHTA and CDR2 is FQGTGA. V was clipped by 5 bases and J by 4 bases; unmatched bases: 4. In DNA, the CDR3 is TGTGCCAGCAGCCCCGACAGGGCCACTGAAGCTTTCTTT. Its translation is CASSPDRATEAFF.